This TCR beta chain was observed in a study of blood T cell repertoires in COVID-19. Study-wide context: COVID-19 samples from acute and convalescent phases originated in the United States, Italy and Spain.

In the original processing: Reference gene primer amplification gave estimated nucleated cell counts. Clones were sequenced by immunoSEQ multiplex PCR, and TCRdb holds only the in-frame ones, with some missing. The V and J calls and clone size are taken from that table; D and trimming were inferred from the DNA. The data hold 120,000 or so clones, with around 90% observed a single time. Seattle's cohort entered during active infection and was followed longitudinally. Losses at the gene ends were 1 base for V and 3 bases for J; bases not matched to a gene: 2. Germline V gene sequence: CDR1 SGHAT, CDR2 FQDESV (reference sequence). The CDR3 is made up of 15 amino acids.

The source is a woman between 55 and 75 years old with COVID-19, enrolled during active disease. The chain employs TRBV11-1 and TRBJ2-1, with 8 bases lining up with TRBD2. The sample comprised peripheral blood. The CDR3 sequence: CASSLELAVYNEQFF. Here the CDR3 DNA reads TGTGCCAGCAGCTTAGAACTAGCGGTCTACAATGAGCAGTTCTTC. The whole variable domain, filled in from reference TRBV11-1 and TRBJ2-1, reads EAEVAQSPRYKITEKSQAVAFWCDPISGHATLYWYRQILGQGPELLVQFQDESVVDDSQLPKDRFSAERLKGVDSTLKIQPAELGDSAMYLCASSLELAVYNEQFFGPGTRLTVL.